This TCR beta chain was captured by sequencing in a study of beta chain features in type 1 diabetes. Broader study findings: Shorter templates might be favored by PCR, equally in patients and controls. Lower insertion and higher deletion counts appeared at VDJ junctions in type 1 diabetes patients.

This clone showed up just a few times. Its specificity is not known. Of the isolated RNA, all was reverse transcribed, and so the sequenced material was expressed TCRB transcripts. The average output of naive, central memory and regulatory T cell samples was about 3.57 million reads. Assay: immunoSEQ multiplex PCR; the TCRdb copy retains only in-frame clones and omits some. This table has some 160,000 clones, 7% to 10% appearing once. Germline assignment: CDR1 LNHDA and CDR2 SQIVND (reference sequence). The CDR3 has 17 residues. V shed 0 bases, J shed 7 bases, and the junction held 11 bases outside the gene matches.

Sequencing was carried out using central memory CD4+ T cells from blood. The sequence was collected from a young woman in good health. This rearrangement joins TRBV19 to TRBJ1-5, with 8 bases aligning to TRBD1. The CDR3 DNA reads TGTGCCAGTAGTATAGATCGGGGGACAGGCCTGGGGCAGCCCCAGCATTTT. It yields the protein CASSIDRGTGLGQPQHF.